This T cell receptor (beta chain) is drawn from a study of T cell responses to AZD1222 COVID-19 vaccine. As regards this clone: Its antigen is as yet unknown.

V dropped 10 bases and J dropped 1 base, with 10 bases sitting between them. The germline CDR1 and CDR2 sequences are SNHLY and FYNNEI. This CDR3 is 12 amino acids long. TCRdb's copy holds only in-frame clones and misses some; the assay was immunoSEQ multiplex PCR. The table lists 100,000 to 150,000 clones, around 80% of them singletons. General study findings and limits: Baseline seropositivity characterized only a handful of AZD1222 recipients.

Sequencing was performed on peripheral blood, taken 28 days after the second AZD1222 dose. This TCR was sampled from an adult who received the AZD1222 COVID-19 vaccine. V usage is TRBV2 and J usage is TRBJ1-2; D remains unclear. CDR3 sequence reads: CATLGDNYGYTF. In DNA, the CDR3 is TGTGCCACCCTCGGCGATAACTATGGCTACACCTTC.